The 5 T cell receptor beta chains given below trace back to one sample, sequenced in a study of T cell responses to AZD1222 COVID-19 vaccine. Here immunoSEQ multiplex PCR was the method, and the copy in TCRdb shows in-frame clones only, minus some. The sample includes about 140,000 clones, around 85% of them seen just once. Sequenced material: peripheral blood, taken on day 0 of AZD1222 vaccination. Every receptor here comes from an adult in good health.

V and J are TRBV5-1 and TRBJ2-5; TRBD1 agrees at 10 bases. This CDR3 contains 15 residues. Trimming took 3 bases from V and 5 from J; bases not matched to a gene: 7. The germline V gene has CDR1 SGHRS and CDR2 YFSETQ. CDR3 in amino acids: CASSWSLGQGETQYF. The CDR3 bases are TGCGCCAGCAGCTGGTCCTTGGGACAGGGGGAGACCCAGTACTTC.

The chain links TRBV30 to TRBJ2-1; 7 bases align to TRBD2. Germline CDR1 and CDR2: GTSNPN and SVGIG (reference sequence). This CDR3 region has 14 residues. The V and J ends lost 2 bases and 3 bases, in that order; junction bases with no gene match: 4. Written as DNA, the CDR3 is TGTGCCTGGAGTACTAGCGCCAACTACAATGAGCAGTTCTTC. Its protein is CAWSTSANYNEQFF.

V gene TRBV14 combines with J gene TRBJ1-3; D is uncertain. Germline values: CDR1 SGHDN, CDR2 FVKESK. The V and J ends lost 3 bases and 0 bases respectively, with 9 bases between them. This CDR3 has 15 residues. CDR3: CASSQTDYSGNTIYF. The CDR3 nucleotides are TGTGCCAGCAGCCAGACTGATTACTCTGGAAACACCATATATTTT.

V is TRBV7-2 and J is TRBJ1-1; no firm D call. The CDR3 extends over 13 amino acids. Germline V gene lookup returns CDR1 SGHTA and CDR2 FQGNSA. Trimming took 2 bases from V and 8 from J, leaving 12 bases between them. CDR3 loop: CASSLSRVGEAFF. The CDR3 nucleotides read TGTGCCAGCAGCTTATCACGGGTGGGGGAAGCTTTCTTT.

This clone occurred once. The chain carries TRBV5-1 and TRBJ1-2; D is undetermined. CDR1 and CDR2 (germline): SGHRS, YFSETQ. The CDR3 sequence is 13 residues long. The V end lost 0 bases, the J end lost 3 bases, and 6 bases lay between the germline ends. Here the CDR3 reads CASSLGGDYGYTF. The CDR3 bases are TGCGCCAGCAGCTTGGGGGGAGACTATGGCTACACCTTC.